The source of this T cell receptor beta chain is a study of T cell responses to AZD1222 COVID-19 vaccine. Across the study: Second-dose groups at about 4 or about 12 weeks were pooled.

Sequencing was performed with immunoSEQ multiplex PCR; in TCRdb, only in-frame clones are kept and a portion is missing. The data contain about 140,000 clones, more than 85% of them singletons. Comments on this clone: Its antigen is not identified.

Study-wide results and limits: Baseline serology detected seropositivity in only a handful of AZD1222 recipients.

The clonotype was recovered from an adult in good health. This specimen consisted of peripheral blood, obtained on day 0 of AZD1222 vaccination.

CDR3 sequence: CASSFVATGEKAFF. Here the CDR3 DNA reads TGTGCCAGCAGCTTTGTCGCGACAGGGGAGAAAGCTTTCTTT. The rearrangement uses TRBV5-6 and TRBJ1-1; TRBD1 matches at 8 bases. V shed 2 bases and J 9 bases; nucleotides not matched to a gene: 9. Germline V gene lookup returns CDR1 SGHDT and CDR2 YYEEEE. There are 14 residues in the CDR3.